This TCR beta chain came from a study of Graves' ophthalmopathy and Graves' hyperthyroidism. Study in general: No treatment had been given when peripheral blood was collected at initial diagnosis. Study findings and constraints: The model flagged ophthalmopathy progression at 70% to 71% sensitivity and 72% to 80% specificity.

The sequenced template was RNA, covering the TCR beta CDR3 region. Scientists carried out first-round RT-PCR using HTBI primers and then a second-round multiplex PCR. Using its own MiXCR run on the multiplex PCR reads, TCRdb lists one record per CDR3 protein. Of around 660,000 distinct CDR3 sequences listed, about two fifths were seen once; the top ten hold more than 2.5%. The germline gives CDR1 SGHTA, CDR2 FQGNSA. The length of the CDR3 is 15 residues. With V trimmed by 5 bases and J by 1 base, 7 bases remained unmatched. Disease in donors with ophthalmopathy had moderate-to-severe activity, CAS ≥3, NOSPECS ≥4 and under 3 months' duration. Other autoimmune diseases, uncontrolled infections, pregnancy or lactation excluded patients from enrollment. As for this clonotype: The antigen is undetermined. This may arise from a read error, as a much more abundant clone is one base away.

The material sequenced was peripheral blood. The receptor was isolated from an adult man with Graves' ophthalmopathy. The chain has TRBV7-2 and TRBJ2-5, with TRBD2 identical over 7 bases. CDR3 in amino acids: CASSVLGGLQETQYF. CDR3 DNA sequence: TGTGCCAGCAGCGTACTGGGAGGGCTCCAAGAGACCCAGTACTTC.